This TCR beta chain was profiled in a study of radiotherapy plus CTLA-4 blockade in lung cancer. Study conclusions and caveats: Radiotherapy plus ipilimumab was followed by expansion in blood of tumor-derived TCR clones.

TCRdb's copy holds only in-frame clones and misses some; the assay was immunoSEQ multiplex PCR. The top ten hold around 2.7% of the sample, which has more than 95,000 clones, approximately 75% seen once. The CDR3 loop spans 17 amino acids. After removal of 1 base from V and 5 bases from J, the junction contained 8 bases not matched to a gene. Germline CDR1 SGHDN, CDR2 FVKESK. About this clone itself: What it binds is not known.

This sequence joins TRBV14 and TRBJ2-3; 11 bases map to TRBD2. This sample comprised peripheral blood, obtained from a patient treated with radiotherapy plus ipilimumab. The receptor was isolated from a human donor with non-small cell lung cancer who had a partial response to radiotherapy plus ipilimumab. Some clones in this sample may be carry-over from other donors' samples. The CDR3 sequence: CASSQALLAGGRDTQYF. DNA of the CDR3: TGTGCCAGCAGCCAAGCACTTCTAGCGGGGGGCAGAGATACGCAGTATTTT.